This is a list of T cell receptor beta chains from one sample in a study of T cell responses to AZD1222 COVID-19 vaccine. Clones were read by immunoSEQ multiplex PCR, and TCRdb kept only the in-frame ones, dropping some. The profile shows over 110,000 clones, 92% of them singletons. The starting material was peripheral blood, obtained 28 days after the second AZD1222 dose. The source of these receptors is an adult who received the AZD1222 COVID-19 vaccine. The CDR3 runs from the conserved cysteine through the conserved F or W. Fields, in order: CDR3 protein, clone size, V gene, J gene. Size tells how often a clone was seen (once, few, many) or the class of an expanded clone, and some rows leave it out.

CDR3 protein: CASSWGNNQPQHF
clone size: .
V gene: TRBV12-3/TRBV12-4
J gene: TRBJ1-5

CDR3 protein: CASSKSGHSPMNTEAFF
clone size: .
V gene: TRBV21-1
J gene: TRBJ1-1

CDR3 protein: CASSQDYNEQFF
clone size: .
V gene: TRBV4-1
J gene: TRBJ2-1

CDR3 protein: CASSVQGEYGYTF
clone size: .
V gene: TRBV5-4
J gene: TRBJ1-2

CDR3 protein: CASMSGPWHEQFF
clone size: .
V gene: TRBV6-5
J gene: TRBJ2-1

CDR3 protein: CSVTGTGIEPQHF
clone size: .
V gene: TRBV29-1
J gene: TRBJ1-5

CDR3 protein: CASRLASGKSSYNEQFF
clone size: once
V gene: TRBV12-2
J gene: TRBJ2-1

CDR3 protein: CSVERQSAGELFF
clone size: .
V gene: TRBV29-1
J gene: TRBJ2-2

CDR3 protein: CAWSNLGQANTEAFF
clone size: .
V gene: TRBV30
J gene: TRBJ1-1

CDR3 protein: CASNRGGLAGFTDTQYF
clone size: .
V gene: TRBV5-4
J gene: TRBJ2-3

CDR3 protein: CASSRTDRGYGYTF
clone size: .
V gene: TRBV28
J gene: TRBJ1-2

CDR3 protein: CASSVLLNTEAFF
clone size: once
V gene: TRBV9
J gene: TRBJ1-1

CDR3 protein: CASSEAPEGWGYTF
clone size: .
V gene: TRBV2
J gene: TRBJ1-2

CDR3 protein: CASSQDGGDFPGNTIYF
clone size: .
V gene: TRBV4-3
J gene: TRBJ1-3

CDR3 protein: CASSQFGGQPQHF
clone size: .
V gene: TRBV9
J gene: TRBJ1-5

CDR3 protein: CASSSPGQVYNEQFF
clone size: .
V gene: TRBV19
J gene: TRBJ2-1

CDR3 protein: CAWSWGQLFQETQYF
clone size: .
V gene: TRBV30
J gene: TRBJ2-5

CDR3 protein: CASSSVGISRQPQHF
clone size: .
V gene: TRBV7-2
J gene: TRBJ1-5

CDR3 protein: CATSDPERGLDEQFF
clone size: .
V gene: TRBV24-1
J gene: TRBJ2-1

CDR3 protein: CASRGGNEKLFF
clone size: .
V gene: TRBV25-1
J gene: TRBJ1-4

CDR3 protein: CAWSALNRAGEKLFF
clone size: few
V gene: TRBV30
J gene: TRBJ1-4

CDR3 protein: CASSLGRTLHGYTF
clone size: .
V gene: TRBV28
J gene: TRBJ1-2

CDR3 protein: CASSEARGLRMADTQYF
clone size: .
V gene: TRBV2
J gene: TRBJ2-3

CDR3 protein: CASSLQAASSYNEQFF
clone size: .
V gene: TRBV5-1
J gene: TRBJ2-1

CDR3 protein: CASSTGARTDTQYF
clone size: once
V gene: TRBV6-6
J gene: TRBJ2-3

CDR3 protein: CASSPGSTGTEAFF
clone size: once
V gene: TRBV18
J gene: TRBJ1-1

CDR3 protein: CASRRGTGTGRNEQFF
clone size: .
V gene: TRBV19
J gene: TRBJ2-1

CDR3 protein: CASRDSDYGYTF
clone size: .
V gene: TRBV6-5
J gene: TRBJ1-2

CDR3 protein: CASSPAGTGNTEAFF
clone size: .
V gene: TRBV4-1
J gene: TRBJ1-1

CDR3 protein: CASSLRLAGEKNEQFF
clone size: .
V gene: TRBV5-4
J gene: TRBJ2-1

CDR3 protein: CASSGTGVHYEQYF
clone size: .
V gene: TRBV6-5
J gene: TRBJ2-7

CDR3 protein: CASSPVQGAAGNTIYF
clone size: .
V gene: TRBV18
J gene: TRBJ1-3

CDR3 protein: CASSRRQTNTEAFF
clone size: once
V gene: TRBV3-1/TRBV3-2
J gene: TRBJ1-1

CDR3 protein: CASSVDVLPSDEQFF
clone size: medium-sized
V gene: TRBV9
J gene: TRBJ2-1

CDR3 protein: CASSEIPSNYGYTF
clone size: .
V gene: TRBV2
J gene: TRBJ1-2

CDR3 protein: CASSLFHSTNYGYTF
clone size: .
V gene: TRBV19
J gene: TRBJ1-2

CDR3 protein: CASSSTANEKLFF
clone size: .
V gene: TRBV5-1
J gene: TRBJ1-4

CDR3 protein: CASSFDSYGYTF
clone size: .
V gene: TRBV5-1
J gene: TRBJ1-2

CDR3 protein: CASSPGGNSRFTDTQYF
clone size: .
V gene: TRBV7-6
J gene: TRBJ2-3

CDR3 protein: CASSLNSFNSPLHF
clone size: .
V gene: TRBV3-1/TRBV3-2
J gene: TRBJ1-6

CDR3 protein: CASSLTSGRVADTQYF
clone size: .
V gene: TRBV5-1
J gene: TRBJ2-3